These 6 T cell receptor beta chains came from one sample sequenced in a study of post-analysis software for immune sequencing data. Tagging with unique molecular identifiers was a feature of the TCR beta cDNA libraries. TCRdb re-called the PCR reads through MiXCR, storing one row per CDR3 protein. The sample contains 380,000 or so distinct CDR3 sequences, around 33% of which appear only once. Study-wide results and caveats: Roughly 5 TRBV segments were significantly more frequent in patients than in controls. TRBV5-6, TRBV5-1 and TRBV20-1 were among these segments.

Their antigens are not known. Sequenced input: blood. All receptors come from a girl aged 10 to 17 with multiple sclerosis.

This clonotype was observed many times. The V and J genes are TRBV7-2 and TRBJ1-2, with a tentative D call TRBD1 (6 bases). V lost 7 bases, J lost 4 bases, and 16 bases lay in between. CDR3 length equals 14 residues. CDR1 and CDR2 from the germline V gene are SGHTA and FQGNSA. The CDR3 loop is CASTEDRTGYGYTF. The DNA of the CDR3 is TGTGCCAGCACCGAAGACAGGACGGGCTATGGCTACACCTTC. Drawing the rest from reference TRBV7-2 and TRBJ1-2, the complete variable domain is GAGVSQSPSNKVTEKGKDVELRCDPISGHTALYWYRQSLGQGLEFLIYFQGNSAPDKSGLPSDRFSAERTGGSVSTLTIQRTQQEDSAVYLCASTEDRTGYGYTFGSGTRLTVV.

The sample holds a few counts of this clonotype. The V gene is TRBV20-1, the J gene TRBJ2-7, with TRBD2 as a possible D gene (6 bases). The CDR3 spans 12 residues. The V gene lost 6 bases and the J gene lost 1 base, with 10 bases spanning the gap. Germline CDR1 reads DFQATT; CDR2 reads SNEGSKA (reference sequence). DNA for the CDR3: TGCAGTGCCGGCGGGAATTCCTACGAGCAGTACTTC. It translates to CSAGGNSYEQYF.

This clonotype was found a few times. The V and J genes are TRBV24-1 and TRBJ2-1; 9 bases map to TRBD2. CDR3 length: 15 residues. J was trimmed by 0 bases and V by 6 bases; bases with no gene match: 2. From germline, CDR1 is KGHDR and CDR2 SFDVKD. The CDR3 DNA reads TGTGCCACCAGTTTTAGCGGGGGCTCCTACAATGAGCAGTTCTTC. Translating gives CATSFSGGSYNEQFF.

The CDR3: CASSFQDGTGSYGYTF. The CDR3 region has the DNA TGCGCCAGCAGCTTTCAGGACGGGACAGGCAGCTATGGCTACACCTTC. The V gene is TRBV5-1, the J gene TRBJ1-2; TRBD1 matches at 8 bases. V lost 2 bases and J lost 4; bases outside the gene matches: 10. CDR1 is SGHRS and CDR2 is YFSETQ in the germline V gene. The length of the CDR3 is 16 residues. Filled out from reference TRBV5-1 and TRBJ1-2, the complete variable domain reads KAGVTQTPRYLIKTRGQQVTLSCSPISGHRSVSWYQQTPGQGLQFLFEYFSETQRNKGNFPGRFSGRQFSNSRSEMNVSTLELGDSALYLCASSFQDGTGSYGYTFGSGTRLTVV.

This clonotype occurred a few times. The genes are TRBV4-2 and TRBJ2-5; 13 bases are shared with TRBD2. J gave up 1 base and V 4 bases, and 3 bases lay outside the gene matches. The V gene's germline CDR1 is LGHNA and CDR2 YNFKEQ. This CDR3 is built from 16 residues. The chain's CDR3 is CASSLGTSGAQETQYF. The CDR3 DNA reads as TGTGCCAGCAGCCTCGGGACTAGCGGGGCCCAAGAGACCCAGTACTTC.

This CDR3 is CASSQELRTSGGYTF. As DNA, the CDR3 is TGTGCCAGCAGCCAAGAATTGAGGACATCGGGCGGCTACACCTTC. The chain has TRBV3-1 and TRBJ1-2, with D tentatively TRBD1 (5 bases). From germline, CDR1 is LGHDT and CDR2 YNNKEL (reference sequence). CDR3 length equals 15 residues. V dropped 0 bases and J dropped 8 bases, with 16 bases sitting between them.